The 24 T cell receptor beta chains below were found in one sample sequenced in a study of response to subunit inactivated influenza vaccine. TCRdb reprocessed the RT-PCR reads with MiXCR, giving one entry per CDR3 protein. Of approximately 500,000 distinct CDR3 sequences detected, around 13% appear once; the ten largest clones hold 10% to 15%. Sequences were derived from PBMCs from blood, sampled roughly 45 days after vaccination. These receptors were collected from a man aged 50 to 60 who received an inactivated influenza vaccine.

This clonotype was recorded at least ten times. The rearrangement uses TRBV12-3 or TRBV12-4 and TRBJ2-7; 8 positions agree with TRBD1. Trimming removed 3 bases from V and 0 bases from J; junction bases left unmatched: 7. This CDR3 is 16 amino acids long. The CDR3 DNA is TGTGCCAGCAGTTTTAGTGTCGGGACAGGCTCCTACGAGCAGTACTTC. Encoded protein: CASSFSVGTGSYEQYF.

This clonotype occurred a few times. The chain links TRBV6-2 or TRBV6-3 to TRBJ2-1; 7 nucleotides agree with TRBD2. V dropped 4 bases and J dropped 6; count of bases not matched to a gene: 3. This CDR3 spans 13 amino acids. Germline CDR1 MNHEY, CDR2 SVGEGT. CDR3 DNA: TGTGCCAGCAGTTTTGGACTAGTCAATGAGCAGTTCTTC. It is translated as CASSFGLVNEQFF.

This clonotype was observed a few times. This chain's CDR3 is CASSPTLAGSYNEQFF. In DNA, the CDR3 is TGTGCCAGCAGCCCGACACTAGCAGGCTCCTACAATGAGCAGTTCTTC. The genes are TRBV7-2 and TRBJ2-1; D possibly corresponds to TRBD2 (6 bases). Germline CDR1 and CDR2: SGHTA and FQGNSA. Trimming removed 5 bases at V and 0 bases at J, with 14 bases between. The CDR3 length is 16 residues.

This clonotype was seen at least ten times. The chain couples TRBV7-2 to TRBJ2-1, with TRBD2 matching 11 bases. The CDR3 is 16 residues long. J lost 7 bases, V lost 2 bases, and 7 bases had no gene match. Germline-derived CDR1 and CDR2 are SGHTA and FQGNSA. This CDR3 is CASSLIAGGPLNEQFF. CDR3 in DNA: TGTGCCAGCAGCTTAATAGCGGGGGGGCCTTTGAATGAGCAGTTCTTC.

In this sample, this clonotype turned up a few times. The genes are TRBV12-3 or TRBV12-4 and TRBJ2-3, with 7 positions matching TRBD1. V was pared by 6 bases and J by 11 bases, with 11 bases of the junction left unmatched. The CDR3 runs 13 residues. CDR3 region: CASRTDRAGGQYF. The CDR3 nucleotides read TGTGCCAGCAGAACCGACAGGGCTGGAGGGCAGTATTTT.

J is TRBJ2-1 and V is TRBV6-2 or TRBV6-3, with 10 bases fitting TRBD2. J gave up 8 bases and V 4 bases, and 5 bases lay outside the gene matches. Germline CDR1 and CDR2: MNHEY and SVGEGT. The CDR3 has 14 amino acids. The chain's CDR3 is CASSSLAGGDEQFF. The CDR3 region has the DNA TGTGCCAGCAGTTCCTTAGCGGGAGGTGATGAGCAGTTCTTC.

This clonotype was recorded a few times. This chain uses TRBV5-1 with TRBJ2-3; 14 nucleotides align to TRBD2. This CDR3 comprises 16 residues. Looked up from germline, CDR1 is SGHRS and CDR2 is YFSETQ. V trimming: 2 bases; J trimming: 4 bases; junction bases outside the gene matches: 3. This CDR3 is CASSFQTSGGADTQYF. The CDR3 DNA sequence: TGCGCCAGCAGCTTCCAGACTAGCGGGGGGGCAGATACGCAGTATTTT.

Only a few counts were recorded for this clonotype. This rearrangement joins TRBV15 to TRBJ1-3; D gene ambiguous. Trimming removed 3 bases from V and 0 bases from J, with 24 bases in between. Germline V gene data show CDR1 as LNHNV and CDR2 as YYDKDF (reference sequence). This CDR3 has 20 residues. CDR3 in DNA: TGTGCCACCAGCAGCCACCGTATCATGGGAACGGCAGACTCTGGAAACACCATATATTTT. This codes for CATSSHRIMGTADSGNTIYF.

This clonotype was recorded a few times. The genes are TRBV4-2 and TRBJ2-3; TRBD2 matches 7 bases. The germline V gene encodes CDR1 LGHNA and CDR2 YNFKEQ. Trimming removed 0 bases from V and 2 bases from J; junction bases left unmatched: 5. This CDR3 has 16 residues. CDR3 residues: CASSQEASGDTDTQYF. In nucleotides, the CDR3 is TGTGCCAGCAGCCAAGAGGCTAGCGGAGACACAGATACGCAGTATTTT.

This clonotype was counted only a few times. The genes are TRBV10-3 and TRBJ2-1, with 16 bases that match TRBD2. The V gene end was trimmed by 2 bases and the J gene end by 9 bases; junction bases not matched to a gene: 4. The CDR3 sequence is 16 residues long. Germline V gene lookup returns CDR1 ENHRY and CDR2 SYGVKD. The DNA of the CDR3 is TGTGCCATCAGTGAGGGGACTAGCGGGAGGGGCGGTGAGCAGTTCTTC. It specifies CAISEGTSGRGGEQFF.

This clonotype appeared a few times. The rearrangement links TRBV4-2 to TRBJ2-7, with D possibly being TRBD2 (6 bases). The CDR3 covers 14 residues. Germline CDR1 LGHNA, CDR2 YNFKEQ. V was pared by 0 bases and J by 4 bases, with 10 bases between. The CDR3 is CASSQDLGLYEQYF. DNA for the CDR3: TGTGCCAGCAGCCAAGATCTGGGACTTTACGAGCAGTACTTC.

There are a few counts of this clonotype. This chain uses TRBV7-2 with TRBJ2-1; D remains unclear. The germline V and J ends were trimmed by 5 bases and 4 bases, with 6 bases remaining between them. From germline, CDR1 is SGHTA and CDR2 FQGNSA. The CDR3 sequence is 12 residues long. In DNA form, the CDR3 reads TGTGCCAGCAGCGAGAGGTACAATGAGCAGTTCTTC. It yields the protein CASSERYNEQFF.

This clonotype came up many times. The CDR3, as DNA: TGCGCCAGCAGCTTGTCACGGATCCCTCAATTCGGCAAAGAGACCCAGTACTTC. Residues: CASSLSRIPQFGKETQYF. This sequence joins TRBV5-1 and TRBJ2-5, with D uncertain. CDR1 and CDR2 (germline): SGHRS, YFSETQ. Trimming pared 1 base from V and 3 bases from J, leaving 22 bases between. CDR3 length: 18 amino acids.

This clonotype was counted a few times. The genes are TRBV5-1 and TRBJ1-2; 11 bases match TRBD1. This CDR3 spans 15 amino acids. The V segment lost 4 bases and the J segment 3 bases; nucleotides outside the gene matches: 5. The germline V gene has CDR1 SGHRS and CDR2 YFSETQ. The chain's CDR3 is CASSGTGGRDYGYTF. DNA for the CDR3: TGCGCCAGCAGCGGGACAGGGGGACGAGACTATGGCTACACCTTC.

The chain uses TRBV27 and TRBJ1-3, with D possibly being TRBD1 (6 bases). The germline gives CDR1 MNHEY, CDR2 SMNVEV (reference sequence). The length of the CDR3 is 17 residues. Trimming took off 3 bases at V and 0 bases at J, with 15 bases between the two ends. The CDR3 DNA reads TGTGCCAGCAGTTTTGGTACAGGGCCGAACTCTGGAAACACCATATATTTT. Encoded protein: CASSFGTGPNSGNTIYF.

This clonotype was seen only a few times. The rearrangement links TRBV7-9 to TRBJ2-7; possibly TRBD2 for D (6 bases). CDR1 is SEHNR and CDR2 is FQNEAQ in the germline V gene (reference sequence). The V gene lost 7 bases and the J gene lost 0 bases, with 13 bases spanning the gap. There are 14 residues in the CDR3. CDR3 sequence (DNA): TGTGCCAGCACTCCGGGAGTCAACTCCTACGAGCAGTACTTC. This sequence encodes CASTPGVNSYEQYF.

This chain links TRBV6-2 or TRBV6-3 with TRBJ2-3, with a tentative D call TRBD1 (5 bases). Trimming removed 6 bases from V and 2 bases from J, with 15 bases in between. The CDR3 runs 15 residues. The germline CDR1 and CDR2 sequences are MNHEY and SVGEGT. The CDR3 DNA is TGTGCCAGCAGCAAAACTCGACAGAACACAGATACGCAGTATTTT. Its protein is CASSKTRQNTDTQYF.

This clonotype was counted between two and nine times. This chain connects TRBV5-5 to TRBJ1-1; D is unclear. The germline V gene encodes CDR1 SGHKS and CDR2 YYEKEE (reference sequence). V was clipped by 5 bases and J by 8 bases, with 10 bases between them. The CDR3 has 11 amino acids. The CDR3 sequence is CASSSVREAFF. CDR3 sequence (DNA): TGTGCCAGCAGTAGCGTCCGAGAAGCTTTCTTT.

This clonotype has a count of ten or more. The CDR3 bases are TGTGCCAGCAGGGCGACAGGAGTCCGGGAGACCCAGTACTTC. Amino acid sequence: CASRATGVRETQYF. This chain uses TRBV12-3 or TRBV12-4 with TRBJ2-5; TRBD1 might be the D (6 bases). The CDR3 is made up of 14 amino acids. V was trimmed by 6 bases and J by 5 bases, leaving 16 bases between them.

V gene TRBV4-3 combines with J gene TRBJ2-1; 12 bases fit TRBD2. This CDR3 has 19 amino acids. With 0 bases clipped from V and 4 bases from J, the junction kept 10 bases outside the gene matches. Germline-derived CDR1 and CDR2 are LGHNA and YSLEER. CDR3 DNA: TGCGCCAGCAGCCAAGATCCCCGACTAGCGGGGGCACATTACAATGAGCAGTTCTTC. This gives the protein CASSQDPRLAGAHYNEQFF.

There are a few counts of this clonotype. The V call is TRBV13, the J call TRBJ1-2, with D maybe TRBD1 (6 bases). Germline V gene lookup returns CDR1 PRHDT and CDR2 FYEKMQ (reference sequence). The CDR3 has 18 residues. V lost 5 bases and J 4 bases, leaving 26 bases between the germline ends. CDR3 DNA: TGTGCCAGCAGCCTCCCACCCGTACAGGGTAGCAGCGGCTATGGCTACACCTTC. As protein: CASSLPPVQGSSGYGYTF.

The chain links TRBV19 to TRBJ1-1; D possibly corresponds to TRBD1 (5 bases). CDR3 length: 13 residues. Trimming took 3 bases from V and 3 from J, leaving 8 bases between them. Germline V lookup: CDR1 LNHDA, CDR2 SQIVND (reference sequence). The CDR3 loop reads CASSIRGHTEAFF. The CDR3 DNA reads as TGTGCCAGTAGTATCCGGGGACACACTGAAGCTTTCTTT.

V usage is TRBV28 and J usage is TRBJ1-2; maybe TRBD1 (5 bases). With 4 bases removed from V and 2 bases from J, the gap between germline ends came to 17 bases. This CDR3 comprises 16 residues. The germline CDR1 and CDR2 sequences are MDHEN and SYDVKM. CDR3 nucleotides: TGTGCCAGCAGTTACACGGGGACGGTCCCAAACTATGGCTACACCTTC. Amino acid sequence: CASSYTGTVPNYGYTF.

This clonotype was counted a few times. In nucleotides, the CDR3 is TGCAGGGCGACGGCGGGCAGGGGGCACAACGAGCAGTACTTC. Protein sequence: CRATAGRGHNEQYF. The V gene is TRBV20-1, the J gene TRBJ2-7, with 8 bases identical to TRBD1. The CDR3 covers 14 residues. Germline-derived CDR1 and CDR2 are DFQATT and SNEGSKA (reference sequence).